This paragraph reports one TCR beta chain. The antigen is undetermined. The data were obtained in a study of post-analysis software for immune sequencing data. Study background: Relapsing-remitting, secondary progressive and progressive-relapsing forms made up the multiple sclerosis disease courses. Study-wide results and caveats: Strong co-clustering by F measure was evident for samples that had been prepared in the same batch. The study found significantly lower normalized Chao1 diversity in multiple sclerosis patients than in controls.

Unique molecular identifiers were present in the TCR beta cDNA libraries. Starting from about 0.98 to 11 million T cells, the study yielded about 500,000 cDNA molecules. MiXCR, run by TCRdb on the PCR reads, gives a single entry per CDR3 protein. Of roughly 650,000 distinct CDR3 sequences listed, roughly three fifths are singletons. The receptor was derived from a girl aged 2 to 10 with multiple sclerosis. Input material: blood.

DNA of the CDR3: TGCGCCAGCAGCCCCGGGTTCGAGGGGCTCCCTAACTATGGCTACACCTTC. This sequence encodes CASSPGFEGLPNYGYTF. This chain links TRBV4-3 with TRBJ1-2; tentative D call: TRBD1 (5 bases). With 4 bases removed from V and 0 bases from J, the gap between germline ends came to 18 bases. There are 17 residues in the CDR3. From germline, CDR1 is LGHNA and CDR2 YSLEER.